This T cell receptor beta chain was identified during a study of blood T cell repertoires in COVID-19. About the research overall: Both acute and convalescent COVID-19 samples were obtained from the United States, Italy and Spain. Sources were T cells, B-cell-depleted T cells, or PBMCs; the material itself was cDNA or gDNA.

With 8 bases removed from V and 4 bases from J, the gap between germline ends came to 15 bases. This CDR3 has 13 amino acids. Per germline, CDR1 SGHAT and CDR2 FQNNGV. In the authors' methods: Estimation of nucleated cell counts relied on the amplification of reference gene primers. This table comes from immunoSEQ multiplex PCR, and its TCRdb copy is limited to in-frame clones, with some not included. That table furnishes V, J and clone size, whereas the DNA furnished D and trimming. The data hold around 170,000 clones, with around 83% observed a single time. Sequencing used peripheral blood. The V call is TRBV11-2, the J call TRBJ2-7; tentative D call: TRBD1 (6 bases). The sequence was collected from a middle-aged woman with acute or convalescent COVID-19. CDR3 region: CASESGQTYEQYF. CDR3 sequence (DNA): TGTGCCAGCGAGTCAGGACAGACTTACGAGCAGTACTTC. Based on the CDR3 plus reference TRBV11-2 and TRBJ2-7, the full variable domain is EAGVAQSPRYKIIEKRQSVAFWCNPISGHATLYWYQQILGQGPKLLIQFQNNGVVDDSQLPKDRFSAERLKGVDSTLKIQPAKLEDSAVYLCASESGQTYEQYFGPGTRLTVT.